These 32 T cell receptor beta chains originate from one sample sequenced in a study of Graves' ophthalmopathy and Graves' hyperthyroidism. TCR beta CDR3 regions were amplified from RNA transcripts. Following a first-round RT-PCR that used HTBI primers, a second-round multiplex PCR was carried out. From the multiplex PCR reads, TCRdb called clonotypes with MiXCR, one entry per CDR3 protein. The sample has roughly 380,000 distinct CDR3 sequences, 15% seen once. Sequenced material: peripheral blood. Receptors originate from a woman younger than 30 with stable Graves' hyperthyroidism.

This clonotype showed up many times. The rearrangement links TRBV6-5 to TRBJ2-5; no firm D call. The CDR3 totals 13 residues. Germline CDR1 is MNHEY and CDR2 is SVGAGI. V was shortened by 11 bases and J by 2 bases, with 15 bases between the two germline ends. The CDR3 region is CAAADWGQETQYF. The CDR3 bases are TGTGCCGCGGCGGATTGGGGTCAAGAGACCCAGTACTTC.

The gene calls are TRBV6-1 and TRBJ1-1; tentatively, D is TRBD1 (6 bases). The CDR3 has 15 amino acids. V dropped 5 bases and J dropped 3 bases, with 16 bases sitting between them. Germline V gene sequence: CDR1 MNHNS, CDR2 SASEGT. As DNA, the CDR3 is TGTGCCAGCAGTCCCCCAGGGGTTCCGGACACTGAAGCTTTCTTT. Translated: CASSPPGVPDTEAFF.

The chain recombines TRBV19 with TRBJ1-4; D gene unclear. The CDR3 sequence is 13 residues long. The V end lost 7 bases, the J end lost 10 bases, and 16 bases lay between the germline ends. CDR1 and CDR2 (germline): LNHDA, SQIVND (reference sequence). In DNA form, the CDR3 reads TGTGCCAGTAATAAACAGATGGATGTAAAACTGTTTTTT. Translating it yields CASNKQMDVKLFF.

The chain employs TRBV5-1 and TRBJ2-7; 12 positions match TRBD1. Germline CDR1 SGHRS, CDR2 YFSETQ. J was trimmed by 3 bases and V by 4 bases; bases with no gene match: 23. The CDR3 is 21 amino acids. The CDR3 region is CASSRDTRRGTGGVRRYEQYF. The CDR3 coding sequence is TGCGCCAGCAGCCGAGATACAAGACGCGGGACAGGGGGCGTAAGGCGCTACGAGCAGTACTTC.

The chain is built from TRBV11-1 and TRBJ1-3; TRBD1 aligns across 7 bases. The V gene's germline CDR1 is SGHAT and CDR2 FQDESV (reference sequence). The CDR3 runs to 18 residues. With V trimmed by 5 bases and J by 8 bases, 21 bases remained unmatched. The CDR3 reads CASSPQGSGRQGIYTIYF. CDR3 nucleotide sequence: TGTGCCAGCAGCCCCCAGGGCTCCGGCCGACAGGGAATATACACCATATATTTT.

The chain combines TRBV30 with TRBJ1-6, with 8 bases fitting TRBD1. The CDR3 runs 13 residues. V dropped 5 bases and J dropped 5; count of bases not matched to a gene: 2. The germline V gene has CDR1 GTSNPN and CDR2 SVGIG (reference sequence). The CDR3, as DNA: TGTGCCTGGGGGACAGGACATAATTCACCCCTCCACTTT. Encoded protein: CAWGTGHNSPLHF.

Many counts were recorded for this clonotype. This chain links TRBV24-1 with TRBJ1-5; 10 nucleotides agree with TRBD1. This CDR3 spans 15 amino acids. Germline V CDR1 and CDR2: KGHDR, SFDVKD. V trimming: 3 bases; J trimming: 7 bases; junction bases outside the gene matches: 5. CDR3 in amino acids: CATSDAGTGVQPQHF. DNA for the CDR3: TGTGCCACCAGTGATGCCGGGACAGGGGTGCAGCCCCAGCATTTT.

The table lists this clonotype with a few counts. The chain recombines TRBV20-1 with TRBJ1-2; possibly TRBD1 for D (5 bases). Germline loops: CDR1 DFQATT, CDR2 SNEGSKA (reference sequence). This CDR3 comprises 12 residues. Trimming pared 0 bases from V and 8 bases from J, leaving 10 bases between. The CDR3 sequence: CSARDRETGYTF. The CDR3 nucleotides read TGCAGTGCTAGAGACAGGGAGACCGGCTACACCTTC.

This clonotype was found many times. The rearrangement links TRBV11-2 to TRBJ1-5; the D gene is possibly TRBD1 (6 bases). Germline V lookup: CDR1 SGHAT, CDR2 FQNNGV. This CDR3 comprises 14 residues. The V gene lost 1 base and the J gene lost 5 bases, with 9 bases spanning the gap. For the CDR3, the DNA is TGTGCCAGCAGCTTAGTAACAGGGTATCAGCCCCAGCATTTT. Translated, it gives CASSLVTGYQPQHF.

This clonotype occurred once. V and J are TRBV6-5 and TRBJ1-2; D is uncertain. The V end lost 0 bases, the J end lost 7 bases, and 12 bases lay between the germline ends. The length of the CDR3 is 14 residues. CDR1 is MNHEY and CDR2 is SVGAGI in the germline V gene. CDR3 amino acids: CASSYSRVRAGYTF. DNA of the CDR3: TGTGCCAGCAGTTACTCGAGAGTAAGGGCTGGCTACACCTTC.

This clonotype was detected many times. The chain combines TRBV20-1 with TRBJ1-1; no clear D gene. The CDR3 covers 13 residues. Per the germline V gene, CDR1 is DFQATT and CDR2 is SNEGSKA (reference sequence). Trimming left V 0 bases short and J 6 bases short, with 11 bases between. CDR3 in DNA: TGCAGTGCTAGAGATGTGGGGTATGCTGAAGCTTTCTTT. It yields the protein CSARDVGYAEAFF.

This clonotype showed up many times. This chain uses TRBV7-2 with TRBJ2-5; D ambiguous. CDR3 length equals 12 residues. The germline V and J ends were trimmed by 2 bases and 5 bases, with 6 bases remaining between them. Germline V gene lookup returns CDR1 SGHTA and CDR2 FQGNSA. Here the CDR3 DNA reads TGTGCCAGCAGCTTATATAGTGAGACCCAGTACTTC. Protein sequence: CASSLYSETQYF.

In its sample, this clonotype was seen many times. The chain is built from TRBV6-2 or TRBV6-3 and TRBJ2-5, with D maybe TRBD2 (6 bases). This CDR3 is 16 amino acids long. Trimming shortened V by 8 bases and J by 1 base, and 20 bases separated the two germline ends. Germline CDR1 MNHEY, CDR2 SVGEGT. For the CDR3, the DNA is TGTGCCAGCCGCGCCTCTCATCTAGCGACCCAAGAGACCCAGTACTTC. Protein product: CASRASHLATQETQYF.

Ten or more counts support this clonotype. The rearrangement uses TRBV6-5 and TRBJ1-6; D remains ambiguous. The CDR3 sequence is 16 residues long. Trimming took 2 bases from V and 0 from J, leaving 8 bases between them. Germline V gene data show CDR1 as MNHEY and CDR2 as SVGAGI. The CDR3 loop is CASSYGGDSYNSPLHF. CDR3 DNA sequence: TGTGCCAGCAGTTACGGTGGTGACTCCTATAATTCACCCCTCCACTTT.

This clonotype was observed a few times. The CDR3 is CASSQDQGQGNGYTF. The CDR3 DNA sequence: TGTGCCAGCAGCCAAGATCAGGGACAGGGGAATGGCTACACCTTC. V usage is TRBV3-1 and J usage is TRBJ1-2; 10 nucleotides align to TRBD1. This CDR3 contains 15 residues. Germline values: CDR1 LGHDT, CDR2 YNNKEL (reference sequence). The ends lost 0 bases at V and 6 bases at J; junction bases unmatched: 4.

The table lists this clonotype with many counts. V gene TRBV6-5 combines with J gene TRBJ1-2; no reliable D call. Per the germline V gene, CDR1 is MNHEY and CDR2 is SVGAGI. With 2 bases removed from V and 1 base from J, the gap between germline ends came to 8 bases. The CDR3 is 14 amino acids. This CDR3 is CASSYDQFNYGYTF. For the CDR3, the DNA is TGTGCCAGCAGTTACGACCAGTTTAACTATGGCTACACCTTC.

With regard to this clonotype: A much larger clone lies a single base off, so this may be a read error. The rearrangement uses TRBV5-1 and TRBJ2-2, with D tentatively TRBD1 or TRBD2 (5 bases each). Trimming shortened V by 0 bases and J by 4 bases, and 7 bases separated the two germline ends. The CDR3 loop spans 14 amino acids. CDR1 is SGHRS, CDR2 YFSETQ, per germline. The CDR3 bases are TGCGCCAGCAGCTTGGAAGGGACCACCGGGGAGCTGTTTTTT. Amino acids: CASSLEGTTGELFF.

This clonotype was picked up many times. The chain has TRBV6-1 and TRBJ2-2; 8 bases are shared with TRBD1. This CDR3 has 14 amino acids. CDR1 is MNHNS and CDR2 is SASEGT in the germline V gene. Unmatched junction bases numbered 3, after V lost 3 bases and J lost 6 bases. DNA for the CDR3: TGTGCCAGCAGTGAGGGGACAGGCCCCGGGGAGCTGTTTTTT. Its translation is CASSEGTGPGELFF.

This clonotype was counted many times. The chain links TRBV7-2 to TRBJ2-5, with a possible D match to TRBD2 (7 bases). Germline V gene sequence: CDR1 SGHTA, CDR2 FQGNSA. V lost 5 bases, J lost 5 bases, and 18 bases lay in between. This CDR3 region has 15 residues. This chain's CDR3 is CASSLVGGPGETQYF. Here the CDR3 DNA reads TGTGCCAGCAGCCTCGTGGGGGGGCCGGGTGAGACCCAGTACTTC.

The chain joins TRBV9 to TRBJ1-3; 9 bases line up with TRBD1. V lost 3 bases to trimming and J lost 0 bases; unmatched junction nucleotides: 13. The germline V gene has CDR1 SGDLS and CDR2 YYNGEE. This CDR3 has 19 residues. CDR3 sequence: CASSARDREGKASGNTIYF. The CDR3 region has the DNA TGTGCCAGCAGCGCCCGGGACAGGGAGGGGAAGGCCTCTGGAAACACCATATATTTT.

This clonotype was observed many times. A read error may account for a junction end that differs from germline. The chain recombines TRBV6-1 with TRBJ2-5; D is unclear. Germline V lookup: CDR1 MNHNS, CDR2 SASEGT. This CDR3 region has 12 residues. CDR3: CASSGPQETQYF. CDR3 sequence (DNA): TGTGCCAGCAGTGGCCCCCAAGAGACCCAATACTTC.

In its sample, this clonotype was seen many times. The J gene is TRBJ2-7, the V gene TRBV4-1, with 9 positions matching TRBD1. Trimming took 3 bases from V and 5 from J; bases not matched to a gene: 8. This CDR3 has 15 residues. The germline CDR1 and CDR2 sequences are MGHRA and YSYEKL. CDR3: CASSQAGQGRNEQYF. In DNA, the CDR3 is TGCGCCAGCAGCCAGGCCGGACAGGGGAGGAACGAGCAGTACTTC.

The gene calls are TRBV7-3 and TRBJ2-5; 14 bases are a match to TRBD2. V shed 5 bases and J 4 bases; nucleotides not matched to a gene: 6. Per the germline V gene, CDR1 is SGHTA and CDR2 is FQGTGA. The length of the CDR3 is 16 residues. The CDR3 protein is CASSVTSGGAAETQYF. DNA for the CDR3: TGTGCCAGCAGCGTGACTAGCGGGGGGGCTGCAGAGACCCAGTACTTC.

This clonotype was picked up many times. The CDR3 bases are TGTGCCAGCAGCCCCGACCCGTACGAGCAGTACTTC. It is translated as CASSPDPYEQYF. The rearrangement uses TRBV11-2 and TRBJ2-7, with D hard to call. The germline V gene encodes CDR1 SGHAT and CDR2 FQNNGV. Deletions cut 5 bases from V and 4 bases from J, with 9 bases between. The CDR3 contains 12 residues.

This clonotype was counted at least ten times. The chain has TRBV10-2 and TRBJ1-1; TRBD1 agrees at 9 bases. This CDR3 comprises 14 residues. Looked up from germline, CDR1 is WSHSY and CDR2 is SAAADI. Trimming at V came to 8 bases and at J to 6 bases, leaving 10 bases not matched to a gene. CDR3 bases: TGCGCCAGCCTCCGGGACAGGGTATTCTCTGAAGCTTTCTTT. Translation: CASLRDRVFSEAFF.

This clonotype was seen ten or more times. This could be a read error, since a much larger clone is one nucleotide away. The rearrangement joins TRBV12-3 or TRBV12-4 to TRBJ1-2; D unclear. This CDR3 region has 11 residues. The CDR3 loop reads CAGSHSHGYTF. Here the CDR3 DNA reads TGTGCCGGCAGTCACAGCCATGGCTACACCTTC.

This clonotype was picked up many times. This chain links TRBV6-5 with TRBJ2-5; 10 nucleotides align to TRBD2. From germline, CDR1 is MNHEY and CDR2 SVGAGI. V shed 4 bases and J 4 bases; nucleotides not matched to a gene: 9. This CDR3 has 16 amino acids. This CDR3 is CASSLSGGAIGETQYF. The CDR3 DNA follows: TGTGCCAGCAGTTTAAGCGGGGGGGCCATAGGAGAGACCCAGTACTTC.

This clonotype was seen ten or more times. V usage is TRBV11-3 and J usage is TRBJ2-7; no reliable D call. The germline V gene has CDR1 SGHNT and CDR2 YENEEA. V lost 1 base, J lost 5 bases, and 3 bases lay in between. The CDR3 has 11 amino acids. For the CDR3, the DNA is TGTGCCAGCAGCTTAGTTGACGAGCAGTACTTC. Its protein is CASSLVDEQYF.

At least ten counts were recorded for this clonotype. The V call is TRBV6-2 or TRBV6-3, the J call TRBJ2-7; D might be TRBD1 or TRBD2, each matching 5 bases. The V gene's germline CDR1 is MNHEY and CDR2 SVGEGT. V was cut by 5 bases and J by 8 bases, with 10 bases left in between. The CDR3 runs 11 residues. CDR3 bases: TGTGCCAGCAGTGACCGGGACCAGCAGTACTTC. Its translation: CASSDRDQQYF.

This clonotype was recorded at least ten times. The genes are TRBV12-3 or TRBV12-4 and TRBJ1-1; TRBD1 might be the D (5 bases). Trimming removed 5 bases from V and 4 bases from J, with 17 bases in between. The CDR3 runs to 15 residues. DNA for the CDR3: TGTGCCAGCAGTCACATAGGCGGGGCGGGCACTGAAGCTTTCTTT. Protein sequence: CASSHIGGAGTEAFF.

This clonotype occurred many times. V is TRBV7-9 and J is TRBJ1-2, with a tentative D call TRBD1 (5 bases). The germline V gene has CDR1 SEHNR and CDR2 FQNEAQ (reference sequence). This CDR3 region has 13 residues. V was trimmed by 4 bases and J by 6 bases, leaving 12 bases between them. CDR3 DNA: TGTGCCAGCAGCTGGTGGGGGGTGAATGGCTACACCTTC. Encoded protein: CASSWWGVNGYTF.

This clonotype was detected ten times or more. The CDR3 sequence: CASSSGTERYEQYF. The CDR3 nucleotides read TGTGCCAGCAGTTCCGGGACAGAGCGGTACGAGCAGTACTTC. The V gene is TRBV6-5, the J gene TRBJ2-7; 7 nucleotides align to TRBD1. The CDR3 sequence is 14 residues long. The germline gives CDR1 MNHEY, CDR2 SVGAGI. V was pared by 4 bases and J by 4 bases, with 7 bases of the junction left unmatched.